What follows describes a single T cell receptor (beta chain). Its cognate antigen is unknown. The source of the sample is a study of T cell repertoires in ileal Crohn's disease. Study background: Patients had a median approximately 8-year disease duration, and approximately 35% were active smokers. Study results and caveats: Active smokers at surgery had more clonal expansions than non-smokers.

The time point: neoterminal ileum biopsy at postoperative endoscopy, about 6 months after surgery. Profiled with immunoSEQ multiplex PCR; TCRdb holds only in-frame clones, not every one. The table records a few thousand clones, 65% to 85% of them present only once. The CDR3 covers 12 residues. Germline CDR1 MNHEY, CDR2 SVGAGI. Trimming removed 5 bases from V and 4 bases from J, with 9 bases in between. Sequences were obtained from ileal tissue. The V and J genes are TRBV6-5 and TRBJ2-7; D remains ambiguous. This clonotype was sampled from an adult with Crohn's disease. CDR3 DNA: TGTGCCAGCAGTGAAGCTGGATACGAGCAGTACTTC. The encoded protein is CASSEAGYEQYF.